This T cell receptor beta chain originates from a study of blood T cell repertoires in COVID-19. V shed 5 bases and J 2 bases; nucleotides not matched to a gene: 6. The CDR3 has 17 amino acids. The germline V gene encodes CDR1 LNHDA and CDR2 SQIVND (reference sequence). Clones were read by immunoSEQ multiplex PCR, and TCRdb kept only the in-frame ones, dropping some. The sample has approximately 88,000 clones; about 90% are singletons. The TCR originated in a woman aged 50 to 60 in a cohort sampled during active COVID-19. The J gene is TRBJ1-4, the V gene TRBV19, with TRBD1 matching 12 bases. Sequencing used peripheral blood. Written as DNA, the CDR3 is TGTGCCAGTAGTGTTGGGACAGGGGGCGCGACTAATGAAAAACTGTTTTTT. This translates into CASSVGTGGATNEKLFF. The variable domain in full, completed from reference TRBV19 and TRBJ1-4, reads DGGITQSPKYLFRKEGQNVTLSCEQNLNHDAMYWYRQDPGQGLRLIYYSQIVNDFQKGDIAEGYSVSREKKESFPLTVTSAQKNPTAFYLCASSVGTGGATNEKLFFGSGTQLSVL.